These 26 T cell receptor beta chains share one sample of origin, sequenced in a study of shared clonotypes between healthy human individuals. Naive CD8 cells were CD45RO-negative, positively selected for CCR7, excluding terminally differentiated effector memory CD45RA+ cells. Only in-frame clones appear in the TCRdb table, and some are missing; sequencing was by immunoSEQ multiplex PCR. In the table there are about 2.1 million clones, just over 90% of which are singletons. Sample: naive CD8+ T cells from PBMCs. These receptors all stem from a man younger than 30 in good health. Some clones in this sample may be carry-over from other donors' samples.

The chain is built from TRBV4-3 and TRBJ2-2; 7 bases map to TRBD1. The CDR3 consists of 18 residues. The V gene's germline CDR1 is LGHNA and CDR2 YSLEER. V shed 0 bases and J 5 bases; nucleotides not matched to a gene: 12. DNA for the CDR3: TGCGCCAGCAGCCAAGATCTGGAGACAGGGAGTAGGACCGGGGAGCTGTTTTTT. Translating it yields CASSQDLETGSRTGELFF.

Note on this clone: The sample carries other DNA sequences with the same CDR3. This rearrangement joins TRBV11-2 to TRBJ2-7, with a tentative D call TRBD2 (6 bases). The CDR3 runs to 12 residues. CDR1 and CDR2 (germline): SGHAT, FQNNGV. V shed 1 base and J shed 7 bases, with 8 bases lying between them. The CDR3: CASSLGRVEQYF. DNA of the CDR3: TGTGCCAGCAGCTTAGGGAGGGTTGAGCAGTACTTC. The full variable domain, rest sourced from reference TRBV11-2 and TRBJ2-7, is EAGVAQSPRYKIIEKRQSVAFWCNPISGHATLYWYQQILGQGPKLLIQFQNNGVVDDSQLPKDRFSAERLKGVDSTLKIQPAKLEDSAVYLCASSLGRVEQYFGPGTRLTVT.

This clone was counted once. The rearrangement links TRBV2 to TRBJ2-3; the D is unclear. Trimming took off 7 bases at V and 1 base at J, with 18 bases between the two ends. Germline lookup yields CDR1 SNHLY and CDR2 FYNNEI. The length of the CDR3 is 16 residues. CDR3 nucleotides: TGTGCCAGCACCCCGAGGAAGGGTTCGGGCACAGATACGCAGTATTTT. This translates into CASTPRKGSGTDTQYF.

The J gene is TRBJ2-7, the V gene TRBV5-1; 7 bases match TRBD2. The CDR3 is made up of 13 amino acids. V lost 7 bases and J lost 3; bases outside the gene matches: 7. Germline V gene data show CDR1 as SGHRS and CDR2 as YFSETQ. The CDR3 is CASSLADFYEQYF. Here the CDR3 DNA reads TGCGCCAGCTCTCTAGCGGATTTCTACGAGCAGTACTTC.

Notes on this clone: Other DNA sequences in the sample encode the same CDR3. J is TRBJ2-6 and V is TRBV28; no definite D call. The CDR3 covers 14 residues. Germline CDR1 MDHEN, CDR2 SYDVKM. Between the trimmed V and J ends, which lost 9 bases and 1 base, there was a span of 10 bases. The CDR3 protein is CASSLGSGANVLTF. CDR3 sequence (DNA): TGTGCCAGTAGCTTAGGGTCTGGGGCCAACGTCCTGACTTTC.

The gene calls are TRBV5-1 and TRBJ1-5; 8 nucleotides agree with TRBD1. Per germline, CDR1 SGHRS and CDR2 YFSETQ. The CDR3 has 13 residues. V trimming: 7 bases; J trimming: 5 bases; junction bases outside the gene matches: 5. The CDR3 here is CASGTGQYQPQHF. CDR3 in DNA: TGCGCCAGCGGGACAGGACAGTATCAGCCCCAGCATTTT.

Regarding this clone: The sample contains more than one DNA sequence encoding this CDR3. The chain joins TRBV19 to TRBJ2-7; D tentatively fits TRBD1 or TRBD2 (5 bases each). The CDR3 length is 13 residues. V was trimmed by 8 bases and J by 2 bases, leaving 13 bases between them. The germline CDR1 and CDR2 sequences are LNHDA and SQIVND (reference sequence). The CDR3: CASSGTETYEQYF. CDR3 nucleotide sequence: TGTGCCAGTTCCGGGACGGAGACCTACGAGCAGTACTTC.

Remarks on this clone: The sample contains more than one DNA sequence encoding this CDR3. The chain carries TRBV27 and TRBJ2-7, with D possibly being TRBD2 (5 bases). The V gene's germline CDR1 is MNHEY and CDR2 SMNVEV (reference sequence). The CDR3 has 14 amino acids. Trimming took 4 bases from V and 3 from J, leaving 13 bases between them. CDR3 DNA sequence: TGTGCCAGCAGTTGGGGTTCGGGGAACTACGAGCAGTACTTC. This codes for CASSWGSGNYEQYF.

The chain couples TRBV7-3 to TRBJ2-6; possibly TRBD1 for D (6 bases). V gave up 3 bases and J gave up 0 bases, with 9 bases separating them. Germline V CDR1 and CDR2: SGHTA, FQGTGA. The CDR3 loop spans 16 amino acids. The CDR3 spells CASSLTGSSGANVLTF. DNA for the CDR3: TGTGCCAGCAGCTTGACAGGAAGCTCTGGGGCCAACGTCCTGACTTTC.

CDR3 coding DNA: TGTGCCAGCAGCTTAGTGGTCAATAGCAATCAGCCCCAGCATTTT. This codes for CASSLVVNSNQPQHF. This chain connects TRBV11-2 to TRBJ1-5; no clear D gene. Per the germline V gene, CDR1 is SGHAT and CDR2 is FQNNGV. The CDR3 runs to 15 residues. Trimming cost V 1 base and J 0 bases, with 7 bases left between them.

The V and J genes are TRBV28 and TRBJ2-1, with D possibly TRBD2 on 6 matching bases. The CDR3 loop spans 11 amino acids. Germline CDR1 is MDHEN and CDR2 is SYDVKM. V lost 3 bases and J 12 bases, leaving 9 bases between the germline ends. As DNA, the CDR3 is TGTGCCAGCAGTTTTACTAGCAGGCAGTTCTTC. Its protein product is CASSFTSRQFF. Looking up the rest from reference TRBV28 and TRBJ2-1 gives the full variable domain: DVKVTQSSRYLVKRTGEKVFLECVQDMDHENMFWYRQDPGLGLRLIYFSYDVKMKEKGDIPEGYSVSREKKERFSLILESASTNQTSMYLCASSFTSRQFFGPGTRLTVL.

The chain is built from TRBV27 and TRBJ1-2, with D unclear. Trimming stripped 6 bases from V and 7 bases from J, with 15 bases between. This CDR3 is 13 amino acids long. CDR1 and CDR2 (germline): MNHEY, SMNVEV (reference sequence). Here the CDR3 reads CASSPSSMAGYTF. In DNA, the CDR3 is TGTGCCAGCAGCCCCAGTAGTATGGCTGGCTACACCTTC.

The V call is TRBV11-2, the J call TRBJ1-2; D is possibly TRBD1 (5 bases). Trimming removed 5 bases at V and 8 bases at J, with 24 bases between. Germline V lookup: CDR1 SGHAT, CDR2 FQNNGV. The CDR3 totals 16 residues. The CDR3: CASSPMWEGSEGGYTF. The DNA for the CDR3 is TGTGCCAGCAGCCCGATGTGGGAGGGGAGCGAAGGCGGCTACACCTTC.

The V call is TRBV5-4, the J call TRBJ1-1; possible D gene TRBD1, 5 bases. CDR1 and CDR2 (germline): SGHNT, YYREEE (reference sequence). Deletions cut 3 bases from V and 1 base from J, with 19 bases between. This CDR3 is built from 17 residues. This chain's CDR3 is CASSWDGPHGGNTEAFF. CDR3 nucleotide sequence: TGTGCCAGCAGCTGGGATGGGCCACACGGGGGGAACACTGAAGCTTTCTTT.

The V and J genes are TRBV28 and TRBJ2-1; perhaps TRBD1 as D (5 bases). This CDR3 has 12 residues. Trimming took off 10 bases at V and 7 bases at J, with 14 bases between the two ends. Germline CDR1 is MDHEN and CDR2 is SYDVKM. CDR3 amino acids: CATSTRGNEQFF. DNA for the CDR3: TGTGCCACCTCCACAAGGGGAAATGAGCAGTTCTTC.

This chain connects TRBV11-2 to TRBJ2-1; 8 positions match TRBD1. J was trimmed by 7 bases and V by 5 bases; bases with no gene match: 13. This CDR3 contains 16 residues. In germline, CDR1 is SGHAT, CDR2 FQNNGV. CDR3 in DNA: TGTGCCAGCAGCGCAGAGGTGTCAGGGGGCGGGAATGAGCAGTTCTTC. The encoded protein is CASSAEVSGGGNEQFF.

V gene TRBV15 combines with J gene TRBJ2-7; D gene unclear. This CDR3 region has 16 residues. Germline CDR1 is LNHNV and CDR2 is YYDKDF (reference sequence). V was pared by 0 bases and J by 6 bases, with 18 bases between. CDR3 region: CATSRESGGRPGEQYF. The DNA for the CDR3 is TGTGCCACCAGCAGAGAGTCGGGCGGCAGGCCAGGCGAGCAGTACTTC. The full variable domain, its missing parts supplied by reference TRBV15 and TRBJ2-7, is DAMVIQNPRYQVTQFGKPVTLSCSQTLNHNVMYWYQQKSSQAPKLLFHYYDKDFNNEADTPDNFQSRRPNTSFCFLDIRSPGLGDTAMYLCATSRESGGRPGEQYFGPGTRLTVT.

CDR3 bases: TGCGCCAGCAGCCCCTTGGGACAGGCGGGATGGACTGAAGCTTTCTTT. It yields the protein CASSPLGQAGWTEAFF. This chain links TRBV5-1 with TRBJ1-1; 8 bases are shared with TRBD1. This CDR3 is 16 amino acids long. Trimming cost V 4 bases and J 5 bases; bases outside gene matches: 13. From germline, CDR1 is SGHRS and CDR2 YFSETQ.

This clone has just one count. The same CDR3 can be traced to other DNA sequences in this sample. This chain connects TRBV27 to TRBJ1-1; D unclear. The CDR3 totals 13 residues. Between the trimmed V and J ends, which lost 0 bases and 4 bases, there was a span of 6 bases. The germline V gene has CDR1 MNHEY and CDR2 SMNVEV (reference sequence). Here the CDR3 reads CASSLSVRTEAFF. CDR3 DNA sequence: TGTGCCAGCAGTTTATCAGTTCGCACTGAAGCTTTCTTT.

The CDR3 reads CASKEDRRSPIPYEQYF. The DNA of the CDR3 is TGTGCCAGCAAAGAAGACAGGCGATCCCCTATACCTTACGAGCAGTACTTC. The rearrangement uses TRBV2 and TRBJ2-7; possible D gene TRBD1, 6 bases. Trimming shortened V by 7 bases and J by 4 bases, and 26 bases separated the two germline ends. Germline assignment: CDR1 SNHLY and CDR2 FYNNEI. This CDR3 contains 17 residues.

The chain joins TRBV18 to TRBJ2-7; no clear D. The germline CDR1 and CDR2 sequences are KGHSH and LQKENI. The CDR3 extends over 13 amino acids. V was cut by 2 bases and J by 5 bases, with 10 bases left in between. The CDR3 coding sequence is TGTGCCAGCTCACCAGGGCCAAATGACGAGCAGTACTTC. This encodes CASSPGPNDEQYF.

The rearrangement joins TRBV27 to TRBJ2-3; 9 bases agree with TRBD2. The CDR3 covers 15 residues. Trimming removed 4 bases from V and 2 bases from J; junction bases left unmatched: 4. CDR1 MNHEY and CDR2 SMNVEV come from the germline V gene (reference sequence). CDR3 nucleotides: TGTGCCAGCAGTTCAGCGGGAGGCCTCACAGATACGCAGTATTTT. Residues: CASSSAGGLTDTQYF.

In nucleotides, the CDR3 is TGTGCCAGCAGGATTGGGACACCGGCTTTCTTT. Protein: CASRIGTPAFF. V gene TRBV6-1 combines with J gene TRBJ1-1, with TRBD1 as a possible D gene (6 bases). The germline V gene has CDR1 MNHNS and CDR2 SASEGT. V was trimmed by 6 bases and J by 11 bases, leaving 13 bases between them. This CDR3 contains 11 residues.

The chain couples TRBV12-5 to TRBJ2-7; D uncertain. The CDR3 has 12 residues. The germline V and J ends were trimmed by 1 base and 5 bases, with 6 bases remaining between them. Germline-derived CDR1 and CDR2 are LGHNT and FRNRAP. The CDR3 nucleotides are TGTGCTAGTGGTTTGGGGGTTGACGAGCAGTACTTC. Its translation is CASGLGVDEQYF.

The chain links TRBV4-1 to TRBJ1-2, with TRBD1 identical over 10 bases. Germline V gene data show CDR1 as MGHRA and CDR2 as YSYEKL. This CDR3 has 15 amino acids. Trimming at V came to 4 bases and at J to 4 bases, leaving 6 bases not matched to a gene. The CDR3 spells CASSPGQGSFYGYTF. The CDR3 DNA reads as TGCGCCAGCAGCCCGGGACAGGGGAGCTTCTATGGCTACACCTTC.

The J gene is TRBJ2-2, the V gene TRBV12-5, with D perhaps matching TRBD2 (5 bases). The V gene lost 6 bases and the J gene lost 3 bases, with 5 bases spanning the gap. The CDR3 has 12 amino acids. Per germline, CDR1 LGHNT and CDR2 FRNRAP. The CDR3 DNA follows: TGTGCTAGTGGGGGAGACACCGGGGAGCTGTTTTTT. It encodes CASGGDTGELFF.